The 2 T cell receptor beta chains listed next were all sequenced from one sample in a study of yellow fever vaccine responses in identical twins. In TCRdb, the RT-PCR reads were re-called with MiXCR into one record per CDR3 protein. In the table there are about 700 distinct CDR3 sequences, 70% to 90% of which are singletons. This sample comprised T cells from blood (PBMCs), unsorted or a sorted subset (not recorded which), obtained before or after yellow fever vaccination (not recorded which). These receptors were obtained from a female donor who received the yellow fever vaccine.

The V call is TRBV28, the J call TRBJ2-3, with 7 bases that match TRBD2. The V and J ends lost 5 bases and 6 bases, in that order; junction bases with no gene match: 5. The CDR3 covers 13 residues. CDR1 MDHEN and CDR2 SYDVKM come from the germline V gene. CDR3 in amino acids: CASSLTGRDTQYF. The CDR3 DNA sequence: TGTGCCAGCAGTCTAACCGGGAGGGATACGCAGTATTTT.

The chain combines TRBV10-3 with TRBJ1-1, with 7 bases that match TRBD1. Germline CDR1 is ENHRY and CDR2 is SYGVKD. V dropped 6 bases and J dropped 10; count of bases not matched to a gene: 8. The CDR3 covers 12 residues. The CDR3 region has the DNA TGTGCCATCAGGCAGGGGGGAGGGGGAGCTTTCTTT. This encodes CAIRQGGGGAFF.